This T cell receptor beta chain was recorded in a study of response to subunit inactivated influenza vaccine. One entry per CDR3 protein results from TCRdb running MiXCR on the RT-PCR reads. This table has 550,000 to 800,000 distinct CDR3 sequences, approximately 15% appearing once. The V and J ends lost 6 bases and 0 bases respectively, with 18 bases between them. The germline V gene has CDR1 MNHEY and CDR2 SMNVEV (reference sequence). This CDR3 region has 16 residues. Comments on this clonotype: Antigen: not known.

Whole-study results and caveats: The authors suggested that every seasonal influenza vaccination recruits few new T cells.

V is TRBV27 and J is TRBJ2-7, with D unresolved. The sequence derives from a man between 45 and 60 years old who received an inactivated influenza vaccine. Sequences were derived from PBMCs from blood, sampled around 14 days before vaccination. The CDR3 sequence is CASRPPFPGSSYEQYF. CDR3 DNA: TGTGCCAGCAGACCTCCCTTTCCCGGTAGCTCCTACGAGCAGTACTTC.